These T cell receptor beta chains were read from a single sample in a study of patients and donors after allogeneic stem cell transplantation. MiXCR, run by TCRdb on the RT-PCR reads, gives a single entry per CDR3 protein. The data contain some 230,000 distinct CDR3 sequences, 12% to 15% of them singletons. Material: blood, either unsorted or a sorted T cell fraction (not recorded which). These TCRs come from a human donor who was either an allogeneic HSCT recipient or a stem cell or donor lymphocyte infusion donor (not recorded which). It is not recorded whose cells these are; they may come from a transplant donor. The CDR3 runs from the conserved cysteine through the conserved F or W. The order of the fields is D gene, clone size, V gene, J gene, CDR3 DNA, CDR3 protein. The D gene is left open where the match is weak. Size is stated for part of the rows, as once, few or many counts, or as a class when the clone is expanded.

>.|.|TRBV2|TRBJ2-3
TGTGCCAGCAGTGACTACAGACGCACAGATACGCAGTATTTT
CASSDYRRTDTQYF
>.|few|TRBV2|TRBJ1-4
TGTGCCAGCAGTTTAGGGGGAGGGGAAAAACTGTTTTTT
CASSLGGGEKLFF
>.|.|TRBV6-1|TRBJ2-5
TGTGCCAGCAGTGAGTTTCGAGAGACCCAGTACTTC
CASSEFRETQYF
>TRBD1|.|TRBV2|TRBJ2-7
TGTGCCAGCAGCCTCGACAGGGATCAGGAGCAGTACTTC
CASSLDRDQEQYF
>.|few|TRBV7-9|TRBJ2-7
TGTGCCAGCAGCTTAGGTTCAGGATACTACGGGGAGCAGTACTTC
CASSLGSGYYGEQYF
>.|many|TRBV5-1|TRBJ2-1
TGCGCCAGCAGCCCTATTGTTGGTGGAAACAATGAGCAGTTCTTC
CASSPIVGGNNEQFF
>.|many|TRBV4-1|TRBJ2-7
TGCGCCAGCAGCCAAGATGTTGCGCAGCTAAGCTACGAGCAGTACTTC
CASSQDVAQLSYEQYF
>TRBD2|few|TRBV6-2/TRBV6-3|TRBJ2-5
TGTGCCAGCAGCCCCGGGACTAGCGAATCAGAGACCCAGTACTTC
CASSPGTSESETQYF
>TRBD1|many|TRBV5-1|TRBJ1-1
TGCGCCAGCAGCGAAGGATTACCGGGACAGGGGAACACTGAAGCTTTCTTT
CASSEGLPGQGNTEAFF
>TRBD2|few|TRBV5-1|TRBJ2-7
TGCGCCAGCAGGTGGACTAGCGAGAGCTACGAGCAGTACTTC
CASRWTSESYEQYF
>.|.|TRBV19|TRBJ2-7
TGTGCTTCCCAGGGTAACTCCTACGAGCAGTACTTC
CASQGNSYEQYF
>.|few|TRBV12-3/TRBV12-4|TRBJ1-1
TGTGCCAGCAGCCGCCTTGACATTCTTGGGGGCGCGTACACTGAAGCTTTCTTT
CASSRLDILGGAYTEAFF
>.|few|TRBV6-1|TRBJ1-5
TGTGCCAGCAGCCTTGCGGGGCAGGGATCTCAGCCCCAGCATTTT
CASSLAGQGSQPQHF
>.|.|TRBV21-1|TRBJ2-7
TGTGCCAGCGGACCGGGGGCCGGAGATACGCATTACGAGCAGTACTTC
CASGPGAGDTHYEQYF
>.|many|TRBV2|TRBJ2-1
TGTGCCAGAGACAGGGGAGGGAATGAGCAGTTCTTC
CARDRGGNEQFF
>.|many|TRBV2|TRBJ1-2
TGTGCCAGCAGTGGACAGAACTATGGCTACACCTTC
CASSGQNYGYTF
>.|many|TRBV6-1|TRBJ1-2
TGTGCCAGCCTTGAGTCAGGAAGCTATGGCTACACCTTC
CASLESGSYGYTF
>.|few|TRBV7-2|TRBJ2-1
TGTGCCAGCAGCGCCCAACAGGGTCGTGAGCAGTTCTTC
CASSAQQGREQFF
>TRBD1|few|TRBV10-2|TRBJ1-1
TGCGCCAGCATTTTAGCCGACAGGGGAAACACTGAAGCTTTCTTT
CASILADRGNTEAFF
>TRBD1|.|TRBV29-1|TRBJ1-2
TGCAGCGCTGAAACCGGGACAGGGAAGTTTGGCTACACCTTC
CSAETGTGKFGYTF
>TRBD2|few|TRBV7-2|TRBJ2-1
TGTGCCAGCAGCTTAGCCAGCGGGGCTTACAATGAGCAGTTCTTC
CASSLASGAYNEQFF
>.|.|TRBV5-1|TRBJ1-3
TGCGCCAGCAGCTTGGGCCCACAGGGCTCTGGAAACACCATATATTTT
CASSLGPQGSGNTIYF
>.|few|TRBV12-3/TRBV12-4|TRBJ1-6
TGTGCCAGCAGTTCCCGACGGACTAATAATTCACCCCTCCACTTT
CASSSRRTNNSPLHF
>.|few|TRBV7-2|TRBJ2-1
TGTGCCAGCGCAAAGGGGGCTACGGGAGCCTACAATGAGCAGTTCTTC
CASAKGATGAYNEQFF
>TRBD2|few|TRBV18|TRBJ2-5
TGTGCCAGCTCACCACGTGTGCAGTCCGGGACTAGCGGGAGGAAGACCCAGTACTTC
CASSPRVQSGTSGRKTQYF
>TRBD1|few|TRBV11-3|TRBJ2-5
TGTGCCAGCAGCACCCGACAGGGCTACCAAGAGACCCAGTACTTC
CASSTRQGYQETQYF
>TRBD2|few|TRBV20-1|TRBJ2-7
TGCAGTGCTACCGGGGGGGGCTACGAGCAGTACTTC
CSATGGGYEQYF